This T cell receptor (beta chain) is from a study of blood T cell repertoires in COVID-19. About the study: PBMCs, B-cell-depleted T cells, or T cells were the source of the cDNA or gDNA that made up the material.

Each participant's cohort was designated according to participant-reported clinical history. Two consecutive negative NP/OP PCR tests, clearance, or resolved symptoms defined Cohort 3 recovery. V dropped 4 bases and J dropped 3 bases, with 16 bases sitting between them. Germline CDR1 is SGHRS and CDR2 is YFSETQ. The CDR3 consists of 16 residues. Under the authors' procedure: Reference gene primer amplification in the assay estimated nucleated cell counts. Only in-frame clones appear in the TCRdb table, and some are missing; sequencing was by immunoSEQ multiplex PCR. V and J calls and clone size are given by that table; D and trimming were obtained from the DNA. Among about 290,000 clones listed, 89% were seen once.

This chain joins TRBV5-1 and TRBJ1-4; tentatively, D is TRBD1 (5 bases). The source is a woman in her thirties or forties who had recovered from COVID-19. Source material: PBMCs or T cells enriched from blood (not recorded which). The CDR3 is CASSPHDSVSNEKLFF. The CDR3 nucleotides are TGCGCCAGCAGCCCACACGACAGCGTTTCTAATGAAAAACTGTTTTTT.